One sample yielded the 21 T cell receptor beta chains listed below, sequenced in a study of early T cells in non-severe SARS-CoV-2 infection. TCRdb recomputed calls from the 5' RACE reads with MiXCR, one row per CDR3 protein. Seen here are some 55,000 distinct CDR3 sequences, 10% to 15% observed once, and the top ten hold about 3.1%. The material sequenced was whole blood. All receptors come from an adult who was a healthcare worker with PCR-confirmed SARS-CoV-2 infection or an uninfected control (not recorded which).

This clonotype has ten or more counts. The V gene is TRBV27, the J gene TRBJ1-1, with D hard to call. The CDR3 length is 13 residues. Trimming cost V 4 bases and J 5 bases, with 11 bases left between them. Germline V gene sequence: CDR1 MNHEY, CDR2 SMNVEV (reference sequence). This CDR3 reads CASSSNAGTEAFF. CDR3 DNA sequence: TGTGCCAGCAGTTCCAACGCGGGGACTGAAGCTTTCTTT.

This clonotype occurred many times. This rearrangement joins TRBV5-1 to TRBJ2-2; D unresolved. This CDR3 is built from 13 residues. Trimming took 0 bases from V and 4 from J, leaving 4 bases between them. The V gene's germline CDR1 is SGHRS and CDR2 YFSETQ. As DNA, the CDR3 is TGCGCCAGCAGCTTGGTGACCACCGGGGAGCTGTTTTTT. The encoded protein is CASSLVTTGELFF.

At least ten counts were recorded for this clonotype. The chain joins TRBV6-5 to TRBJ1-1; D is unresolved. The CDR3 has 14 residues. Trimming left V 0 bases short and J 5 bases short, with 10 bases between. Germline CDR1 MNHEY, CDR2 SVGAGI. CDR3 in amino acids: CASSYSSIRTEAFF. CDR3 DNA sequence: TGTGCCAGCAGTTACTCGTCGATTAGGACTGAAGCTTTCTTT.

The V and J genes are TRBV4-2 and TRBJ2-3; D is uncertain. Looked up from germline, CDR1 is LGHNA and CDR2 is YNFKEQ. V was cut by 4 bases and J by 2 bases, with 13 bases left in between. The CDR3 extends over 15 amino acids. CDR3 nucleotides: TGTGCCAGCAGCCTAAGCGCCGCGACCACAGATACGCAGTATTTT. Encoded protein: CASSLSAATTDTQYF.

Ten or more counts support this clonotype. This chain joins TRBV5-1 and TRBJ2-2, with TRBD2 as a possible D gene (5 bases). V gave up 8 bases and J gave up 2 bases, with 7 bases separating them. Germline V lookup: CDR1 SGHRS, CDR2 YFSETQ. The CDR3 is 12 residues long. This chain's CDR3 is CASLANTGELFF. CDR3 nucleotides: TGCGCCAGTCTAGCTAACACCGGGGAGCTGTTTTTT.

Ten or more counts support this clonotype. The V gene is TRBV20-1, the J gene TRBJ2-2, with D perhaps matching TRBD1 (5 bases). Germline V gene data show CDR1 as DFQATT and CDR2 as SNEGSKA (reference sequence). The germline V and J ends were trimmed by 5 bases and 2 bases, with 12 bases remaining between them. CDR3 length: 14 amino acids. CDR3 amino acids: CSASDRINTGELFF. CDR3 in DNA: TGCAGTGCTTCAGACAGAATTAACACCGGGGAGCTGTTTTTT.

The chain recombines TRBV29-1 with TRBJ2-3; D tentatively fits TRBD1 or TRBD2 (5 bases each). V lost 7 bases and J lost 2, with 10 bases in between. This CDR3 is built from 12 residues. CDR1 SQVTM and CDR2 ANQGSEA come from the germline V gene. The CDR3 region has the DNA TGCAGCGCAGGGAGAATCACAGATACGCAGTATTTT. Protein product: CSAGRITDTQYF.

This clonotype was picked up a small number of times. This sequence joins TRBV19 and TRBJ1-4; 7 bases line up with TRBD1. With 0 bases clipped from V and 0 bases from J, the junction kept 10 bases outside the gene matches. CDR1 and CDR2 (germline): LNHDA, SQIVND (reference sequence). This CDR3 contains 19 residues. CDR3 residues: CASSIDSGQASATNEKLFF. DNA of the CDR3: TGTGCCAGTAGTATAGATTCAGGACAGGCCTCTGCAACTAATGAAAAACTGTTTTTT.

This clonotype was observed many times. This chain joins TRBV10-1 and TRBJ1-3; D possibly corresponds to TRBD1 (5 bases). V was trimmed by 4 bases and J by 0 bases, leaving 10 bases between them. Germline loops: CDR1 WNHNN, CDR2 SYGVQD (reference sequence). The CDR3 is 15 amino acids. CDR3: CASSGGTSSGNTIYF. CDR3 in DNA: TGCGCCAGCAGTGGTGGGACCTCCTCTGGAAACACCATATATTTT.

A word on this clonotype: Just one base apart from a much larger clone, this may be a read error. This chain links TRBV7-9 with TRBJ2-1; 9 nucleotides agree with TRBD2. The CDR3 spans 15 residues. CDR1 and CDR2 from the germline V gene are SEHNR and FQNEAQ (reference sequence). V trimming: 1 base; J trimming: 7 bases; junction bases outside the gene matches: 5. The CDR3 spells CASSLVTSGGNEQFF. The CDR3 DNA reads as TGTGCCAGCAGCTTAGTGACTAGCGGAGGGAATGAGCAGTTCTTC.

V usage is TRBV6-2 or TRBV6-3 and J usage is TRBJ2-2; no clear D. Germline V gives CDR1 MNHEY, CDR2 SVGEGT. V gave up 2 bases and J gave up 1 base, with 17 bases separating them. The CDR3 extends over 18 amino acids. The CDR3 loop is CASSYPTAPNWNTGELFF. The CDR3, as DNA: TGTGCCAGCAGTTACCCGACCGCGCCTAATTGGAACACCGGGGAGCTGTTTTTT.

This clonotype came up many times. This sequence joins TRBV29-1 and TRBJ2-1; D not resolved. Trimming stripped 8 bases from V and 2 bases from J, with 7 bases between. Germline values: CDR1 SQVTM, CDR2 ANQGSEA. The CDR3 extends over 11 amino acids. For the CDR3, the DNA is TGCAGCACGACAACCTACAATGAGCAGTTCTTC. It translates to CSTTTYNEQFF.

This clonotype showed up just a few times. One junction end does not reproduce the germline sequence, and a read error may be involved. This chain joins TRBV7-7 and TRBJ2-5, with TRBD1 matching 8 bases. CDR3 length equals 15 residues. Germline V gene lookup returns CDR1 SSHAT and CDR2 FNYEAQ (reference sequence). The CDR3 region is CASSPDRARLETQYF. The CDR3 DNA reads TGTGCTAGCAGCCCGGACAGGGCGAGGTTGGAGACCCAGTACTTC. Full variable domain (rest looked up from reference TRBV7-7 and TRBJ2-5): GAGVSQSPRYKVTKRGQDVTLRCDPISSHATLYWYQQALGQGPEFLTYFNYEAQPDKSGLPSDRFSAERPEGSISTLTIQRTEQRDSAMYRCASSPDRARLETQYFGPGTRLLVL.

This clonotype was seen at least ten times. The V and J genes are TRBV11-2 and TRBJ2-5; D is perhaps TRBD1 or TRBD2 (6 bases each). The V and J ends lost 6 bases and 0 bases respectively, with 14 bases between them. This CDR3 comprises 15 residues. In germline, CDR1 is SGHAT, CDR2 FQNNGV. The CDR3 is CASRKRGVNQETQYF. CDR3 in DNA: TGTGCCAGCAGAAAAAGGGGGGTCAACCAAGAGACCCAGTACTTC.

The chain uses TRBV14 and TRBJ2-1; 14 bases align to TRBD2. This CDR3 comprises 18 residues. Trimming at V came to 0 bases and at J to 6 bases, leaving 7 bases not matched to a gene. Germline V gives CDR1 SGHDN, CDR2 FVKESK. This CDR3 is CASSQEMGLAGVLNEQFF. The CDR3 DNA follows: TGTGCCAGCAGCCAAGAGATGGGACTAGCGGGGGTACTCAATGAGCAGTTCTTC.

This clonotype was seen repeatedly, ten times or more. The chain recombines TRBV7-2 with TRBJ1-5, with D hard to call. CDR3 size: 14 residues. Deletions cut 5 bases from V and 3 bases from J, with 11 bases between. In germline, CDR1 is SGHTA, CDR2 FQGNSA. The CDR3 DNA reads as TGTGCCAGCAGCGTCGCCCACACCAATCAGCCCCAGCATTTT. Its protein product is CASSVAHTNQPQHF.

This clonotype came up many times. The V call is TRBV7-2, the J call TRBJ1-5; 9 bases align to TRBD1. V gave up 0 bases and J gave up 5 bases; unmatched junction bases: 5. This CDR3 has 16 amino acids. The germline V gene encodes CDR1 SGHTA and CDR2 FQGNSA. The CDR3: CASSLAQGTGYQPQHF. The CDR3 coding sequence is TGTGCCAGCAGCTTAGCGCAAGGGACAGGGTATCAGCCCCAGCATTTT.

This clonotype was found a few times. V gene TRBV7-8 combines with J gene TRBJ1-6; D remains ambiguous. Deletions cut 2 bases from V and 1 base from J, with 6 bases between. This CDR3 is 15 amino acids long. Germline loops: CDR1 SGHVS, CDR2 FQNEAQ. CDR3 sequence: CASSLLRSYNSPLHF. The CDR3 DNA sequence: TGTGCCAGCAGCTTACTGAGGTCCTATAATTCACCCCTCCACTTT.

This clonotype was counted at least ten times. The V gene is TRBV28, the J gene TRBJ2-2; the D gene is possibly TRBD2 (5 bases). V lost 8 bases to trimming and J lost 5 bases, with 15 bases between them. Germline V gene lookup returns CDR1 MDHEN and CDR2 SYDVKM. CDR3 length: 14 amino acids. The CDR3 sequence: CASSRARVTGELFF. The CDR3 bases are TGTGCCAGCTCGAGGGCAAGGGTGACCGGGGAGCTGTTTTTT.

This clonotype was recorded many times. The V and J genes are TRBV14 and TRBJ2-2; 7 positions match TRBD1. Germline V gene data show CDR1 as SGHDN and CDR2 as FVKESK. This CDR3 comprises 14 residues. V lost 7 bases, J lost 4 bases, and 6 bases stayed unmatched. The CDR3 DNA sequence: TGTGCCAGCACCCGACAGGGACGCACCGGGGAGCTGTTTTTT. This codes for CASTRQGRTGELFF.

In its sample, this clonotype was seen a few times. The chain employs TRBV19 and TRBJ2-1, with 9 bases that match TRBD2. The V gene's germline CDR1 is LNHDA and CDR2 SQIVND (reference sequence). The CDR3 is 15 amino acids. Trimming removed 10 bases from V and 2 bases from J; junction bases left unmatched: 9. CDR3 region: CATSGSGGPYNEQFF. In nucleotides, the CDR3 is TGTGCCACTTCCGGGAGCGGGGGGCCCTACAATGAGCAGTTCTTC.